The rows below give T cell receptor beta chains drawn from one sample of a study of blood T cell repertoires in COVID-19. Profiling relied on immunoSEQ multiplex PCR, and the TCRdb table lists in-frame clones only, not all of them. The data contain about 66,000 clones, approximately 90% of them seen just once; the ten biggest clones take up about 6%. The sample comprised peripheral blood. Source of these receptors: a woman in her seventies with acute or convalescent COVID-19. The CDR3 runs from the conserved cysteine through the conserved F or W. Each record gives: D gene, clone size, V gene, J gene, CDR3 protein, CDR3 DNA. A D gene is named only where the DNA matches it firmly. Clone size appears in some rows only: once, few, many, or a class for an expanded clone.

d_call: .; clone_size: .; v_call: TRBV19; j_call: TRBJ1-4; cdr3_aa: CASSIKDLRNEKLFF; cdr3_nt: TGTGCCAGTAGTATAAAGGACTTGAGGAATGAAAAACTGTTTTTT
d_call: TRBD1; clone_size: .; v_call: TRBV28; j_call: TRBJ1-5; cdr3_aa: CASSPPTGQGSPQHF; cdr3_nt: TGTGCCAGCAGTCCACCGACCGGACAGGGCTCGCCCCAGCATTTT
d_call: .; clone_size: .; v_call: TRBV7-2; j_call: TRBJ2-1; cdr3_aa: CASSLAVSSYNEQFF; cdr3_nt: TGTGCCAGCAGCTTAGCGGTTAGCTCCTACAATGAGCAGTTCTTC
d_call: .; clone_size: .; v_call: TRBV27; j_call: TRBJ1-6; cdr3_aa: CASSLSTTGFGSPLHF; cdr3_nt: TGTGCCAGCAGTTTATCGACGACAGGTTTCGGTTCACCCCTCCACTTT
d_call: TRBD2; clone_size: once; v_call: TRBV18; j_call: TRBJ2-7; cdr3_aa: CASSPGTSVYEQYF; cdr3_nt: TGTGCCAGCTCACCCGGGACTAGCGTCTACGAGCAGTACTTC
d_call: TRBD1; clone_size: .; v_call: TRBV4-2; j_call: TRBJ2-2; cdr3_aa: CASSQAGQGWELFF; cdr3_nt: TGTGCCAGCAGCCAAGCTGGACAGGGTTGGGAGCTGTTTTTT
d_call: TRBD1; clone_size: .; v_call: TRBV18; j_call: TRBJ2-6; cdr3_aa: CASSAGTGMSGANVLTF; cdr3_nt: TGTGCCAGCTCGGCCGGGACAGGGATGTCGGGGGCCAACGTCCTGACTTTC
d_call: TRBD1; clone_size: .; v_call: TRBV27; j_call: TRBJ2-2; cdr3_aa: CASQGTAPGGELFF; cdr3_nt: TGTGCCTCTCAGGGGACAGCCCCGGGCGGGGAGCTGTTTTTT
d_call: .; clone_size: .; v_call: TRBV7-8; j_call: TRBJ1-1; cdr3_aa: CASSKTGQNTEAFF; cdr3_nt: TGTGCCAGCAGTAAAACAGGACAGAACACTGAAGCTTTCTTT
d_call: .; clone_size: once; v_call: TRBV12-5; j_call: TRBJ1-1; cdr3_aa: CASGLVRVMNTEAFF; cdr3_nt: TGTGCTAGTGGTCTAGTTCGCGTGATGAACACTGAAGCTTTCTTT
d_call: TRBD2; clone_size: .; v_call: TRBV5-4; j_call: TRBJ2-3; cdr3_aa: CASSLGAGKSTDTQYF; cdr3_nt: TGTGCCAGCAGCTTGGGAGCGGGGAAGTCCACAGATACGCAGTATTTT
d_call: .; clone_size: .; v_call: TRBV5-4; j_call: TRBJ2-2; cdr3_aa: CASSFIGGGELFF; cdr3_nt: TGTGCCAGCAGCTTTATAGGGGGAGGGGAGCTGTTTTTT
d_call: .; clone_size: .; v_call: TRBV4-2; j_call: TRBJ2-2; cdr3_aa: CASSQGAGDTGELFF; cdr3_nt: TGTGCCAGCAGCCAGGGGGCGGGGGACACCGGGGAGCTGTTTTTT
d_call: TRBD1; clone_size: .; v_call: TRBV18; j_call: TRBJ1-2; cdr3_aa: CASSPRGTVYGYTF; cdr3_nt: TGTGCCAGCTCACCACGGGGGACAGTCTATGGCTACACCTTC
d_call: TRBD2; clone_size: few; v_call: TRBV19; j_call: TRBJ2-7; cdr3_aa: CASRLTSGYYEQYF; cdr3_nt: TGTGCCAGTAGGCTTACTAGCGGATACTACGAGCAGTACTTC
d_call: .; clone_size: .; v_call: TRBV5-1; j_call: TRBJ2-1; cdr3_aa: CASSSRQVVYGNEQFF; cdr3_nt: TGCGCCAGCAGCTCTAGACAGGTCGTTTACGGCAATGAGCAGTTCTTC
d_call: .; clone_size: few; v_call: TRBV27; j_call: TRBJ1-2; cdr3_aa: CASSWGRARDGYTF; cdr3_nt: TGTGCCAGCAGTTGGGGCAGGGCACGCGATGGCTACACCTTC
d_call: TRBD1; clone_size: .; v_call: TRBV3-1/TRBV3-2; j_call: TRBJ1-5; cdr3_aa: CASSPGQGNQPQHF; cdr3_nt: TGTGCCAGCAGCCCGGGACAGGGGAATCAGCCCCAGCATTTT
d_call: TRBD1; clone_size: .; v_call: TRBV5-1; j_call: TRBJ1-2; cdr3_aa: CASSTDRESGYTF; cdr3_nt: TGCGCCAGCAGCACCGACAGGGAATCTGGCTACACCTTC
d_call: .; clone_size: once; v_call: TRBV29-1; j_call: TRBJ2-3; cdr3_aa: CSVEVAPKAGWTQYF; cdr3_nt: TGCAGCGTTGAAGTAGCCCCAAAAGCAGGGTGGACGCAGTATTTT
d_call: .; clone_size: .; v_call: TRBV6-5; j_call: TRBJ2-7; cdr3_aa: CASSPGSLGPYEQYF; cdr3_nt: TGTGCCAGCAGTCCGGGATCTCTGGGCCCCTACGAGCAGTACTTC
d_call: .; clone_size: .; v_call: TRBV6-5; j_call: TRBJ1-1; cdr3_aa: CASSRGGMNTEAFF; cdr3_nt: TGTGCCAGCAGTAGGGGGGGGATGAACACTGAAGCTTTCTTT
d_call: TRBD1; clone_size: once; v_call: TRBV5-1; j_call: TRBJ1-2; cdr3_aa: CASSSNRGHYGYTF; cdr3_nt: TGCGCCAGCAGCAGCAACAGGGGCCACTATGGCTACACCTTC
d_call: .; clone_size: .; v_call: TRBV6-1; j_call: TRBJ1-4; cdr3_aa: CASSDQDRGLTNEKLFF; cdr3_nt: TGTGCCAGCAGTGATCAAGACCGAGGATTGACTAATGAAAAACTGTTTTTT
d_call: TRBD1; clone_size: .; v_call: TRBV9; j_call: TRBJ2-1; cdr3_aa: CASSPSRDRLFF; cdr3_nt: TGTGCCAGCAGCCCCTCCCGGGACAGGTTATTCTTC
d_call: TRBD1; clone_size: .; v_call: TRBV15; j_call: TRBJ2-2; cdr3_aa: CATSVYRGAGSNTGELFF; cdr3_nt: TGTGCCACCAGCGTCTACAGGGGCGCCGGATCGAACACCGGGGAGCTGTTTTTT
d_call: TRBD2; clone_size: .; v_call: TRBV7-9; j_call: TRBJ2-6; cdr3_aa: CASNRLAGGTGANVLTF; cdr3_nt: TGTGCCAGCAACCGACTAGCGGGGGGGACAGGGGCCAACGTCCTGACTTTC
d_call: TRBD1; clone_size: .; v_call: TRBV9; j_call: TRBJ2-5; cdr3_aa: CASSITGGSETQYF; cdr3_nt: TGTGCCAGCAGCATTACAGGGGGGTCGGAGACCCAGTACTTC
d_call: TRBD1; clone_size: .; v_call: TRBV4-2; j_call: TRBJ2-5; cdr3_aa: CASSPSDRAGETQYF; cdr3_nt: TGTGCCAGCAGCCCGTCAGACAGGGCTGGGGAGACCCAGTACTTC
d_call: .; clone_size: .; v_call: TRBV7-9; j_call: TRBJ2-1; cdr3_aa: CASSPGDFAYNEQFF; cdr3_nt: TGTGCCAGCAGCCCTGGAGACTTCGCCTACAATGAGCAGTTCTTC
d_call: .; clone_size: .; v_call: TRBV12-3/TRBV12-4; j_call: TRBJ1-6; cdr3_aa: CASRADSLPLHF; cdr3_nt: TGTGCCAGCAGAGCAGACAGTCTGCCCCTCCACTTT
d_call: .; clone_size: few; v_call: TRBV2; j_call: TRBJ1-5; cdr3_aa: CASSPGGRAGPQHF; cdr3_nt: TGTGCCAGCAGTCCTGGTGGCAGGGCGGGACCCCAGCATTTT
d_call: .; clone_size: few; v_call: TRBV4-1; j_call: TRBJ1-3; cdr3_aa: CASSQPLSSGNTIYF; cdr3_nt: TGCGCCAGCAGCCAACCACTTTCCTCTGGAAACACCATATATTTT
d_call: TRBD1; clone_size: few; v_call: TRBV3-1/TRBV3-2; j_call: TRBJ2-7; cdr3_aa: CASSHWDREMDEQYF; cdr3_nt: TGTGCCAGCAGCCATTGGGACAGGGAAATGGACGAGCAGTACTTC
d_call: TRBD1; clone_size: once; v_call: TRBV18; j_call: TRBJ1-2; cdr3_aa: CASSRTGAIYGYTF; cdr3_nt: TGTGCCAGCTCTCGGACAGGGGCGATATATGGCTACACCTTC
d_call: TRBD1; clone_size: .; v_call: TRBV5-4; j_call: TRBJ1-3; cdr3_aa: CASSAGTGNGNTIYF; cdr3_nt: TGTGCCAGCAGCGCCGGGACAGGGAATGGAAACACCATATATTTT
d_call: TRBD1; clone_size: .; v_call: TRBV30; j_call: TRBJ1-1; cdr3_aa: CAWSRLGQSNTEAFF; cdr3_nt: TGTGCCTGGAGTCGGCTGGGACAGTCGAACACTGAAGCTTTCTTT
d_call: TRBD1; clone_size: .; v_call: TRBV18; j_call: TRBJ1-5; cdr3_aa: CASSRGQGIQPQHF; cdr3_nt: TGTGCCAGCTCCCGTGGACAGGGTATCCAGCCCCAGCATTTT
d_call: .; clone_size: .; v_call: TRBV12-3/TRBV12-4; j_call: TRBJ2-1; cdr3_aa: CASSLGPSLVF; cdr3_nt: TGTGCCAGCAGTTTGGGGCCTTCACTGGTCTTC
d_call: TRBD1; clone_size: .; v_call: TRBV27; j_call: TRBJ1-1; cdr3_aa: CASRDSDRFNTEAFF; cdr3_nt: TGTGCCAGCAGGGACTCGGACAGGTTCAACACTGAAGCTTTCTTT
d_call: TRBD1; clone_size: .; v_call: TRBV11-3; j_call: TRBJ2-3; cdr3_aa: CASSLDGTGTDTQYF; cdr3_nt: TGTGCCAGCAGCTTAGACGGGACAGGAACAGATACGCAGTATTTT
d_call: TRBD1; clone_size: .; v_call: TRBV6-6; j_call: TRBJ2-5; cdr3_aa: CASSVVPGQGQETQYF; cdr3_nt: TGTGCCAGCAGTGTTGTTCCGGGACAGGGCCAAGAGACCCAGTACTTC
d_call: TRBD1; clone_size: .; v_call: TRBV5-8; j_call: TRBJ1-2; cdr3_aa: CASSLPGQGAAYGYTF; cdr3_nt: TGTGCCAGCAGCTTACCGGGACAGGGGGCTGCTTATGGCTACACCTTC
d_call: TRBD1; clone_size: .; v_call: TRBV7-8; j_call: TRBJ1-5; cdr3_aa: CASSLEAGGYQPQHF; cdr3_nt: TGTGCCAGCAGCTTAGAGGCAGGGGGCTATCAGCCCCAGCATTTT
d_call: TRBD1; clone_size: .; v_call: TRBV3-1/TRBV3-2; j_call: TRBJ1-1; cdr3_aa: CASSQGRGWTEAFF; cdr3_nt: TGTGCCAGCAGCCAAGGCAGGGGGTGGACTGAAGCTTTCTTT
d_call: TRBD1; clone_size: .; v_call: TRBV27; j_call: TRBJ2-1; cdr3_aa: CASRTQGNSYNEQFF; cdr3_nt: TGTGCCAGCAGAACACAGGGGAACTCCTACAATGAGCAGTTCTTC
d_call: .; clone_size: .; v_call: TRBV5-8; j_call: TRBJ1-3; cdr3_aa: CASSFRGRNTIYF; cdr3_nt: TGTGCCAGCAGCTTCAGGGGACGAAACACCATATATTTT
d_call: .; clone_size: .; v_call: TRBV10-1; j_call: TRBJ1-4; cdr3_aa: CATQGNEKLFF; cdr3_nt: TGCGCCACACAGGGAAACGAAAAACTGTTTTTT
d_call: TRBD2; clone_size: .; v_call: TRBV4-1; j_call: TRBJ2-2; cdr3_aa: CATRNPGGARTGELFF; cdr3_nt: TGCGCCACCAGAAACCCGGGGGGGGCGCGAACCGGGGAGCTGTTTTTT
d_call: .; clone_size: .; v_call: TRBV2; j_call: TRBJ1-1; cdr3_aa: CASMGGGGYAEAFF; cdr3_nt: TGTGCCAGCATGGGCGGGGGCGGATACGCTGAAGCTTTCTTT
d_call: TRBD2; clone_size: medium-sized; v_call: TRBV30; j_call: TRBJ2-3; cdr3_aa: CAWSVGAGRDTQYF; cdr3_nt: TGTGCCTGGAGTGTCGGAGCGGGGAGAGATACGCAGTATTTT
d_call: TRBD1; clone_size: .; v_call: TRBV28; j_call: TRBJ1-2; cdr3_aa: CASSPMYQGAGGYTF; cdr3_nt: TGTGCCAGCAGTCCAATGTACCAGGGGGCTGGTGGCTACACCTTC
d_call: .; clone_size: .; v_call: TRBV11-3; j_call: TRBJ1-6; cdr3_aa: CASSSGLYNSPLHF; cdr3_nt: TGTGCCAGCAGCTCGGGACTCTATAATTCACCCCTCCACTTT
d_call: .; clone_size: .; v_call: TRBV3-1/TRBV3-2; j_call: TRBJ2-1; cdr3_aa: CASSQDRTARGEQFF; cdr3_nt: TGTGCCAGCAGCCAAGATCGAACGGCTAGAGGTGAGCAGTTCTTC
d_call: TRBD2; clone_size: .; v_call: TRBV11-2; j_call: TRBJ2-7; cdr3_aa: CASSLDNLRREGYYEQYF; cdr3_nt: TGTGCCAGCAGCTTAGATAATTTGAGGCGGGAGGGGTACTACGAGCAGTACTTC
d_call: .; clone_size: .; v_call: TRBV7-2; j_call: TRBJ1-5; cdr3_aa: CASSHGQNQPQHF; cdr3_nt: TGTGCCAGCAGCCACGGACAGAATCAGCCCCAGCATTTT
d_call: TRBD1; clone_size: .; v_call: TRBV24-1; j_call: TRBJ1-1; cdr3_aa: CATSDPKDRGGTEAFF; cdr3_nt: TGTGCCACCAGTGATCCTAAGGACAGGGGAGGCACTGAAGCTTTCTTT